These T cell receptor beta chains were read from a single sample in a study of blood T cell repertoires in COVID-19. Here immunoSEQ multiplex PCR was the method, and the copy in TCRdb shows in-frame clones only, minus some. The top ten hold approximately 7% of the sample, which has around 100,000 clones, over 75% seen once. The material sequenced was peripheral blood. These receptors originate from a man aged 30 to 39 in a cohort sampled during active COVID-19. Each CDR3 is given with its conserved first and last residue. D genes are given only for firm matches. Size tells how often a clone was seen (once, few, many) or the class of an expanded clone, and some rows leave it out.

V gene: TRBV5-5; clone size: NA; J gene: TRBJ1-3; D gene: NA; CDR3 DNA: TGTGCCAGCAGCTTGCAGGGACTCTCTGGAAACACCATATATTTT; CDR3 protein: CASSLQGLSGNTIYF
V gene: TRBV19; clone size: NA; J gene: TRBJ1-1; D gene: TRBD1; CDR3 DNA: TGTGCCAGTACCCTAGGACGCACAGGGGGCACTGAAGCTTTCTTT; CDR3 protein: CASTLGRTGGTEAFF
V gene: TRBV6-6; clone size: NA; J gene: TRBJ1-6; D gene: TRBD1; CDR3 DNA: TGTGCCAGCAGTCGGACTACCCCGGGTCAGGGGGCCTATTCACCCCTCCACTTT; CDR3 protein: CASSRTTPGQGAYSPLHF
V gene: TRBV13; clone size: once; J gene: TRBJ1-1; D gene: NA; CDR3 DNA: TGTGCCAGCAGCTCGGGACACCCCCTGCTCACTGAAGCTTTCTTT; CDR3 protein: CASSSGHPLLTEAFF
V gene: TRBV10-3; clone size: NA; J gene: TRBJ2-5; D gene: TRBD2; CDR3 DNA: TGTGCCATCAGTGAGTCGACGTCTAGCGGGGGGCAAGAGACCCAGTACTTC; CDR3 protein: CAISESTSSGGQETQYF
V gene: TRBV9; clone size: NA; J gene: TRBJ2-5; D gene: NA; CDR3 DNA: TGTGCCAGCAGCGTCGGAGGGAATGCGCAAGAGACCCAGTACTTC; CDR3 protein: CASSVGGNAQETQYF
V gene: TRBV10-3; clone size: NA; J gene: TRBJ1-2; D gene: TRBD1; CDR3 DNA: TGTGCCATTTGGACAGGGCGCTATGGCTACACCTTC; CDR3 protein: CAIWTGRYGYTF
V gene: TRBV11-2; clone size: NA; J gene: TRBJ2-1; D gene: NA; CDR3 DNA: TGTGCCAGCAGCTTACACTCCAATGAGCAGTTCTTC; CDR3 protein: CASSLHSNEQFF
V gene: TRBV30; clone size: NA; J gene: TRBJ1-6; D gene: TRBD1; CDR3 DNA: TGTGCCTGGGCCACAGGGGGTCTCTATAATTCACCCCTCCACTTT; CDR3 protein: CAWATGGLYNSPLHF
V gene: TRBV7-8; clone size: NA; J gene: TRBJ2-5; D gene: TRBD2; CDR3 DNA: TGTGCCAGCAGCTTCGAACTAGCGGGGACCCAGTACTTC; CDR3 protein: CASSFELAGTQYF
V gene: TRBV5-5; clone size: NA; J gene: TRBJ2-1; D gene: NA; CDR3 DNA: TGTGCCAGCAGCTTGGGGGCGGGGTCCCCTTACAATGAGCAGTTCTTC; CDR3 protein: CASSLGAGSPYNEQFF
V gene: TRBV5-1; clone size: few; J gene: TRBJ2-7; D gene: TRBD1; CDR3 DNA: TGCGCCAGCACCCAAACGGGACAGGGGTACGAGCAGTACTTC; CDR3 protein: CASTQTGQGYEQYF
V gene: TRBV14; clone size: once; J gene: TRBJ2-7; D gene: TRBD2; CDR3 DNA: TGTGCCAGCAGCCAAGAGTTGAGCGGGGGGGTACTCGAGCAGTACTTC; CDR3 protein: CASSQELSGGVLEQYF
V gene: TRBV7-2; clone size: NA; J gene: TRBJ2-1; D gene: NA; CDR3 DNA: TGTGCCAGCAGCCCTACCCCGGGTAGCTCCTACAATGAGCAGTTCTTC; CDR3 protein: CASSPTPGSSYNEQFF
V gene: TRBV25-1; clone size: NA; J gene: TRBJ1-4; D gene: NA; CDR3 DNA: TGTGCCAGCAGTGATCCCAGGGCAACTAATGAAAAACTGTTTTTT; CDR3 protein: CASSDPRATNEKLFF
V gene: TRBV7-6; clone size: NA; J gene: TRBJ2-1; D gene: TRBD2; CDR3 DNA: TGTGCCAGCAGCAAAGCACTAGCGGGGAACCTCTACAATGAGCAGTTCTTC; CDR3 protein: CASSKALAGNLYNEQFF
V gene: TRBV12-3/TRBV12-4; clone size: NA; J gene: TRBJ1-2; D gene: TRBD1; CDR3 DNA: TGTGCCAGCGGGAGACAGGGCTATGGCTACACCTTC; CDR3 protein: CASGRQGYGYTF
V gene: TRBV10-3; clone size: NA; J gene: TRBJ2-7; D gene: NA; CDR3 DNA: TGTGCCATCACCCCAACAGGGGGGGGCTACGAGCAGTACTTC; CDR3 protein: CAITPTGGGYEQYF
V gene: TRBV5-1; clone size: NA; J gene: TRBJ2-1; D gene: TRBD1; CDR3 DNA: TGCGCCAGCAGCTTGGCCCCGGGACAGGGAGGCGATGAGCAGTTCTTC; CDR3 protein: CASSLAPGQGGDEQFF
V gene: TRBV7-9; clone size: NA; J gene: TRBJ1-4; D gene: NA; CDR3 DNA: TGTGCCAGCAGCCGAACAGGACGGGCTAATGAAAAACTGTTTTTT; CDR3 protein: CASSRTGRANEKLFF
V gene: TRBV7-9; clone size: NA; J gene: TRBJ1-4; D gene: TRBD1; CDR3 DNA: TGTGCCAGCAGCCGGGACAGGGAGTGGGAAAAACTGTTTTTT; CDR3 protein: CASSRDREWEKLFF
V gene: TRBV30; clone size: NA; J gene: TRBJ2-5; D gene: TRBD1; CDR3 DNA: TGTGCCTGGAGTACACCCGGACAGGGGGCCCAAGAGACCCAGTACTTC; CDR3 protein: CAWSTPGQGAQETQYF
V gene: TRBV9; clone size: NA; J gene: TRBJ2-1; D gene: TRBD2; CDR3 DNA: TGTGCCAGCAGCCCCCAAACGGGACTAGCGGGATACAATGAGCAGTTCTTC; CDR3 protein: CASSPQTGLAGYNEQFF
V gene: TRBV6-5; clone size: NA; J gene: TRBJ2-7; D gene: NA; CDR3 DNA: TGTGCCAGCAGTCTCTCCGGGGCCTACGAGCAGTACTTC; CDR3 protein: CASSLSGAYEQYF
V gene: TRBV28; clone size: NA; J gene: TRBJ1-2; D gene: TRBD1; CDR3 DNA: TGTGCCAGCAGGCGGACAGGGACTTTGGCGGCCGATGGCTACACCTTC; CDR3 protein: CASRRTGTLAADGYTF
V gene: TRBV30; clone size: NA; J gene: TRBJ1-3; D gene: NA; CDR3 DNA: TGTGCCTGGAGAGACTCTTCCGGAAACACCATATATTTT; CDR3 protein: CAWRDSSGNTIYF
V gene: TRBV7-8; clone size: few; J gene: TRBJ2-1; D gene: NA; CDR3 DNA: TGTGCCAGCAGCTTAGCCGACAATGAGCAGTTCTTC; CDR3 protein: CASSLADNEQFF
V gene: TRBV7-2; clone size: NA; J gene: TRBJ1-6; D gene: TRBD1; CDR3 DNA: TGTGCCAGCAGCTCAGGGACAGGGGGCGGGAATTCACCCCTCCACTTT; CDR3 protein: CASSSGTGGGNSPLHF
V gene: TRBV5-1; clone size: NA; J gene: TRBJ1-6; D gene: TRBD1; CDR3 DNA: TGCGCCAGCAGGGGGACAGGAGATAATTCACCCCTCCACTTT; CDR3 protein: CASRGTGDNSPLHF
V gene: TRBV6-1; clone size: NA; J gene: TRBJ2-7; D gene: TRBD1; CDR3 DNA: TGTGCCAGCAGTGAACTCCGGGACAGGGGGAAAGAGCAGTACTTC; CDR3 protein: CASSELRDRGKEQYF
V gene: TRBV2; clone size: NA; J gene: TRBJ2-2; D gene: NA; CDR3 DNA: TGTGCCAGCAGTGAGTTGGCTGACACCGGGGAGCTGTTTTTT; CDR3 protein: CASSELADTGELFF
V gene: TRBV3-1/TRBV3-2; clone size: NA; J gene: TRBJ2-7; D gene: NA; CDR3 DNA: TGTGCCAGCAGCCAACGGTCCTCCTACGAGCAGTACTTC; CDR3 protein: CASSQRSSYEQYF
V gene: TRBV2; clone size: NA; J gene: TRBJ2-7; D gene: NA; CDR3 DNA: TGTGCCAGCAGTGTTGCGGGGAGTGGGATCTACGAGCAGTACTTC; CDR3 protein: CASSVAGSGIYEQYF